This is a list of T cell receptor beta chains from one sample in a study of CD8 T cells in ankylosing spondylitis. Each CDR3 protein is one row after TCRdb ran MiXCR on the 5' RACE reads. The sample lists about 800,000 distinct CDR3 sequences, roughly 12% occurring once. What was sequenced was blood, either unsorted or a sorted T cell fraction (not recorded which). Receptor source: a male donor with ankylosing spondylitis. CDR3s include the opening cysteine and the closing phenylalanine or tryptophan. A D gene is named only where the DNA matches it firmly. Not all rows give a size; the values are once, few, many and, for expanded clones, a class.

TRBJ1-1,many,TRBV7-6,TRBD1,TGTGCCAGCAGCCAGGGACAGGGTCGGCTCACTGAAGCTTTCTTT,CASSQGQGRLTEAFF
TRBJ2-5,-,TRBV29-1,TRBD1,TGCAGCGCCGACAGGGGGCGGCGGGAGACCCAGTACTTC,CSADRGRRETQYF
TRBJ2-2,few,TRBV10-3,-,TGTGCCATCTTCCCCGGTTCTAGAGGGAATGAAAACACCGGGGAGCTGTTTTTT,CAIFPGSRGNENTGELFF
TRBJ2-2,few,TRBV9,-,TGTGCCAGCAGCGTATCCCCGTCGAACACCGGGGAGCTGTTTTTT,CASSVSPSNTGELFF
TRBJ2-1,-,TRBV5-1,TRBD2,TGCGCCAGCAGCGGTTGGATTAGCGGGAAGGGTGAGCAGTTCTTC,CASSGWISGKGEQFF
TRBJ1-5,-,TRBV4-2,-,TGTGCCAGCAGCCAAGAAGGAAGCAGGGAACTATATAGCAATCAGCCCCAGCATTTT,CASSQEGSRELYSNQPQHF
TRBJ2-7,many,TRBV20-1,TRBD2,TGCAGTACCCTAGCGGGAACGTACGAGCAGTACTTC,CSTLAGTYEQYF
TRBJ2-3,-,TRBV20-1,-,TGCAGTGCTGCTCGAAGAGGGAGGTGGAGCACAGATACGCAGTATTTT,CSAARRGRWSTDTQYF
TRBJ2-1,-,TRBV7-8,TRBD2,TGTGCCAGCAGCCCCGCTAGGGTGGCGGGAGGGCCTGAGCAGTTCTTC,CASSPARVAGGPEQFF
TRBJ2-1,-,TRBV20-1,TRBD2,TGCAGTGCATCAATAGCGGGAGGGCCAACTGAGCAGTTCTTC,CSASIAGGPTEQFF
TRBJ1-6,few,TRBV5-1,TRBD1,TGCGCCAGCAGCTTGATGCAGGGGGCGGATTCACCCCTCCACTTT,CASSLMQGADSPLHF
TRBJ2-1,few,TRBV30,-,TGTGCCTGGAGTGTTACAGGGATCTACAATGAGCAGTTCTTC,CAWSVTGIYNEQFF
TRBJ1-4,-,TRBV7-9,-,TGTGCCAGCAGCTTCCTACGAGGGGGAAATGAAAAACTGTTTTTT,CASSFLRGGNEKLFF
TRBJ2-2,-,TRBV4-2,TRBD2,TGTGCCAGCAGCCGAGGAGTAGCGGGGGGGCATGACACCGGGGAGCTGTTTTTT,CASSRGVAGGHDTGELFF
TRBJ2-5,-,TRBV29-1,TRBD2,TGCAGCGCTCTAGCGGGAGGGTCCCGGGAGACCCAGTACTTC,CSALAGGSRETQYF
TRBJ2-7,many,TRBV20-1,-,TGCAGTGCTAGAGATTGGCGTCAACCCCAGTACTTC,CSARDWRQPQYF
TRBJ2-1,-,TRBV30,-,TGTGCCTGGAGCGCGACGAATGAGCAGTTCTTC,CAWSATNEQFF
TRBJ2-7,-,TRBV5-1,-,TGCGCCAGCAGCTTTGGCAGTATCTCCGCCGAGCAGTACTTC,CASSFGSISAEQYF
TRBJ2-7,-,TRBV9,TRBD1,TGTGCCAGCAGCGTAGTTGGGACAGGCGGCGAGCAGTACTTC,CASSVVGTGGEQYF
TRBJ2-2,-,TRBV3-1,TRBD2,TGTGCCAGCAGCCCGGGACTAGCCGTCGCCGGGGAGCTGTTTTTT,CASSPGLAVAGELFF
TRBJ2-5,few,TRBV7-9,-,TGTGCCAGCAGCTTAGGAGCCCCAACCGCCGAGACCCAGTACTTC,CASSLGAPTAETQYF
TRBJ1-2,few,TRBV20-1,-,TGCAGTGCTAGGGAACCCGCCGGGGGCTACACCTTC,CSAREPAGGYTF
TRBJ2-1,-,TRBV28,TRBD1,TGTGCCAGCAGTTCCCCGGGACAGGGGGCGGGTAATGAGCAGTTCTTC,CASSSPGQGAGNEQFF
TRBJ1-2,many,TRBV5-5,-,TGTGCCAGCAGCTTGGGACAGAGGCTCAACTATGGCTACACCTTC,CASSLGQRLNYGYTF
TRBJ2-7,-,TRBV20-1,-,TGCAGTGCTTCTACCGGGAGTAGATCCTACGAGCAGTACTTC,CSASTGSRSYEQYF
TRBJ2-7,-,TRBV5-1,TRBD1,TGCGCCAGCAGCAACGGACAGGTCTACGAGCAGTACTTC,CASSNGQVYEQYF
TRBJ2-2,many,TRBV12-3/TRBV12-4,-,TGTGCCAGCAGGGATTGCCTGATTAGCGGAAGGTGCGGGGAGCTGTTTTTT,CASRDCLISGRCGELFF
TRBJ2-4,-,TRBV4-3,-,TGCGCCAGCAGCCAAGAGACCGGGCCAGTCGCCAAAAACATTCAGTACTTC,CASSQETGPVAKNIQYF
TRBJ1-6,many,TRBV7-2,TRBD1,TGTGCCAGCCGTTCTTCCGGGACAGTGAATTCACCCCTCCACTTT,CASRSSGTVNSPLHF
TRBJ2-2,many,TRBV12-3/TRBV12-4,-,TGTGCCAGCAGTTTCGCCCGCGCAGACACCGGGGAGCTGTTTTTT,CASSFARADTGELFF
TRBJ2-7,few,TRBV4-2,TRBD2,TGTGCCAGCAGCCAAGAAGTAGCGGGGGGTCGCGAGCAGTACTTC,CASSQEVAGGREQYF
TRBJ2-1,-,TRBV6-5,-,TGTGCCAGCAGTTACTCGGCAGTAGCCTACAATGAGCAGTTCTTC,CASSYSAVAYNEQFF
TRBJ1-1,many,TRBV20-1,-,TGCAGTGCCCCTCTATGGGTTGAAGCTTTCTTT,CSAPLWVEAFF
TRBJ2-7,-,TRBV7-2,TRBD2,TGTGCCAGCAGCTTAGCGGCTAGCGGCTACGAGCAGTACTTC,CASSLAASGYEQYF
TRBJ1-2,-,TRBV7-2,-,TGTGCCAGCAGCTTAGAACTAGTAGGGGGCTACACCTTC,CASSLELVGGYTF
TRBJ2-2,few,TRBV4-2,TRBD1,TGTGCCAGCAGCGGGGACAGGGAGGGTCCCGGGGAGCTGTTTTTT,CASSGDREGPGELFF
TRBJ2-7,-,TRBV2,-,TGTGCCACTGGACAGACAACCTACGAGCAGTACTTC,CATGQTTYEQYF
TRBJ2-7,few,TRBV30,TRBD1,TGTGCCGGGACAGGGAGATTCTACGAGCAGTACTTC,CAGTGRFYEQYF
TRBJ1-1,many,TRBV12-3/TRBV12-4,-,TGTGCCAGCAGCGAATACAGCGGAACTGAAGCTTTCTTT,CASSEYSGTEAFF
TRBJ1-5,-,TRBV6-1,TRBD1,TGTGCCAGCAGACCCTCCGGGACAGACAATCAGCCCCAGCATTTT,CASRPSGTDNQPQHF
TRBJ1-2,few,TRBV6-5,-,TGTGCCAGCAGTTACACACATCTCCGGAACTATGGCTACACCTTC,CASSYTHLRNYGYTF
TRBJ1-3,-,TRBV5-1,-,TGCGCCAGTACTGACACAGCCAGCTCTGGAAACACCATATATTTT,CASTDTASSGNTIYF
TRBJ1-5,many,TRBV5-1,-,TGTGCCAGCAGCTTTGGGGGGGATCAGCCCCAGCATTTT,CASSFGGDQPQHF
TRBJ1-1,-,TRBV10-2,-,TGCACCAGCCGCGTGAGCACGGGAGCTTTCTTT,CTSRVSTGAFF
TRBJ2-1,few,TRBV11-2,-,TGTGCCAGCAGCTTAGTTGAGGGACATGAGCAGTTCTTC,CASSLVEGHEQFF
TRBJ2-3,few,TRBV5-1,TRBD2,TGCGCCAGCACCGGGTTTAGCGGGACTACAGATACGCAGTATTTT,CASTGFSGTTDTQYF
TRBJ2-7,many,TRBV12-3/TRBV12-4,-,TGTGCCAGCAGCACCAGGCAATCCTACGAGCAGTACTTC,CASSTRQSYEQYF
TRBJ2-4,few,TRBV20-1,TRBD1,TGCAGTGCTAGTCTGGCCAGGGGGCGCCCCATAGCCAAAAACATTCAGTACTTC,CSASLARGRPIAKNIQYF
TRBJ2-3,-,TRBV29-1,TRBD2,TGCAGCGTACCCCGAGCGGGAGCGAGCACAGATACGCAGTATTTT,CSVPRAGASTDTQYF
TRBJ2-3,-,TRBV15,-,TGTGCCACCAGCAGAGAACCCGGGACGTATAGCACAGATACGCAGTATTTT,CATSREPGTYSTDTQYF
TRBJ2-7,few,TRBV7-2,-,TGTGCCAGCAGCTTAGGGCCGACAAACGAGCAGTACTTC,CASSLGPTNEQYF
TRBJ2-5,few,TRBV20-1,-,TGCAGTGCTAGAGATCCAGGGGTGGGCCAAGAGACCCAGTACTTC,CSARDPGVGQETQYF
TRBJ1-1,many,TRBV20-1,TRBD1,TGCAGTGCACTCGACAGGGTTGGCACTGAAGCTTTCTTT,CSALDRVGTEAFF